This T cell receptor beta chain was recorded in a study of T cell repertoires in cytomegalovirus infection. Overall study: CMV epitopes, recently identified HLA-C-restricted and well-studied HLA-B-restricted, were used. Both CMV infection and a matching HLA type were indicated by public TCR beta signatures.

TCRdb processed the reads anew with MiXCR; each CDR3 protein has one entry. The sample has some 940,000 distinct CDR3 sequences; 31% are singletons. Germline CDR1 is SGDLS and CDR2 is YYNGEE. J lost 1 base, V lost 3 bases, and 6 bases had no gene match. The CDR3 length is 16 residues. As to this clonotype: The antigen is unknown.

Study-level findings and limits: In two of eight donors, the top clonotype was HLA-C-restricted CMV-specific. CMV carriers having the relevant HLA were flagged by cumulative public TCR beta family frequency.

This sequence was found in a human donor in good health (CMV status not recorded). Some clones in this sample may be carry-over from other donors' samples. The source was cultured CD8+ T cells from PBMCs, collected from culture after CMV antigen stimulation. This sequence joins TRBV9 and TRBJ2-3, with 9 bases aligning to TRBD1. Written as DNA, the CDR3 is TGTGCCAGCAGCGCATCGGGGACAGGGCGCACAGATACGCAGTATTTT. Translated, it gives CASSASGTGRTDTQYF.